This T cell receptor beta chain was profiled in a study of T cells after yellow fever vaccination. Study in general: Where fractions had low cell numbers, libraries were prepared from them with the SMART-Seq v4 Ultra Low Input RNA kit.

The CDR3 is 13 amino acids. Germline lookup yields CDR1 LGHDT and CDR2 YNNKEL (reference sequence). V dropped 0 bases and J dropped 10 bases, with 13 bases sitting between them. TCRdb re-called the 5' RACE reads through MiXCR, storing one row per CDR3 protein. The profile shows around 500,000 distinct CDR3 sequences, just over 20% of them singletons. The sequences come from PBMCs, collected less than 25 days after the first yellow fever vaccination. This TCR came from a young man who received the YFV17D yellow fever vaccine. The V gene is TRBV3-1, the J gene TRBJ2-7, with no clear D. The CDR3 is CASSQERSGSQYF. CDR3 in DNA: TGTGCCAGCAGCCAAGAACGGTCCGGCTCCCAGTACTTC.